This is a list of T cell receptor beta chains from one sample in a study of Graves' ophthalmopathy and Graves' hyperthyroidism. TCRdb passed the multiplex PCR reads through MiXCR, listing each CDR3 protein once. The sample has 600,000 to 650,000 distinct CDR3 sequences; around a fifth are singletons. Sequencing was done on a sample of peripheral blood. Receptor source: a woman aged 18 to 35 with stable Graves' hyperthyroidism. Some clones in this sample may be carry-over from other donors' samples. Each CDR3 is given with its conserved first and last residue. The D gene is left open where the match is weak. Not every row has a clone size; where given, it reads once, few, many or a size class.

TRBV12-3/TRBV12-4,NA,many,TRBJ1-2,CASSFQGRENYGYTF,TGTGCCAGCAGTTTTCAGGGCAGGGAGAACTATGGCTACACCTTC
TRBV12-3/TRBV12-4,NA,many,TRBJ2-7,CASSATRGYEQYF,TGTGCCAGCAGTGCGACCAGGGGTTACGAGCAGTACTTC
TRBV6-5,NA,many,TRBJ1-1,CASSSRRGMGAFF,TGTGCCAGCAGTTCTCGAAGGGGGATGGGGGCTTTCTTT
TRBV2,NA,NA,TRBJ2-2,CASKFGSVPTGELFF,TGTGCCAGCAAGTTCGGCTCCGTCCCCACCGGGGAGCTGTTTTTT
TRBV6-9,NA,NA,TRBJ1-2,CANPDKFNYGYTF,TGTGCCAACCCCGACAAATTTAACTATGGCTACACCTTC
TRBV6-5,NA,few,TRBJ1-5,CASSYNTAQNQPQHF,TGTGCCAGCAGTTATAATACAGCGCAGAATCAGCCCCAGCATTTT
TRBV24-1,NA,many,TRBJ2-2,CATSEPTTGELFF,TGTGCCACCAGTGAACCTACTACCGGGGAGCTGTTTTTT
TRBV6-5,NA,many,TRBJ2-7,CASIRSGHSYEQYF,TGTGCCAGCATTAGGTCGGGACACTCCTACGAGCAGTACTTC
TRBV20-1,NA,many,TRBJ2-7,CSVRDLHSYEQYF,TGCAGTGTCCGGGACTTGCACTCCTACGAGCAGTACTTC
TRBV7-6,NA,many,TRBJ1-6,CASSLASTGYNSPLHF,TGTGCCAGCAGCTTAGCGTCCACGGGCTATAATTCACCCCTCCACTTT
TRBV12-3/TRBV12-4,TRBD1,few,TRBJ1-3,CASILGTGWAGNTIYF,TGTGCCAGCATTTTAGGGACAGGGTGGGCTGGAAACACCATATATTTT
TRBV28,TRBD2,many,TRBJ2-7,CASSLFAGTSGIKTYEQYF,TGTGCCAGCAGTTTATTCGCCGGGACTAGCGGGATAAAAACCTACGAGCAGTACTTC
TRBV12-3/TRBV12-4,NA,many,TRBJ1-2,CASSWRKHYGYTF,TGTGCCAGCAGTTGGAGGAAACACTATGGCTACACCTTC
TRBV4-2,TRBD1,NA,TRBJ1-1,CASSPTGGINTEAFF,TGTGCCAGCAGCCCGACAGGGGGAATCAACACTGAAGCTTTCTTT
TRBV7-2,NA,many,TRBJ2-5,CASSLGGVGPQYF,TGTGCCAGCAGCTTGGGTGGGGTTGGTCCCCAGTACTTC
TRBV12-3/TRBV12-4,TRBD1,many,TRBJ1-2,CASRPQGGNYGYTF,TGTGCCAGCAGGCCCCAAGGGGGCAACTATGGCTACACCTTC
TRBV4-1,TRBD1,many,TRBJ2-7,CASSQEGDRTYEQYF,TGCGCCAGCAGCCAAGAAGGGGACAGGACCTACGAGCAGTACTTC
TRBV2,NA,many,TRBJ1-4,CASSDNVGEKLFF,TGTGCCAGCAGTGATAATGTCGGGGAAAAACTGTTTTTT
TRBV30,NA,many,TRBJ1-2,CAWRLNRESYTF,TGTGCCTGGAGACTAAACAGGGAAAGCTACACCTTC
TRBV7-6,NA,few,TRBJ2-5,CASSLAWGAMETQYF,TGTGCCAGCAGCTTAGCGTGGGGGGCAATGGAGACCCAGTACTTC
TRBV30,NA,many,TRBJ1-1,CAWSKGGDTEAFF,TGTGCCTGGAGTAAGGGGGGGGACACTGAAGCTTTCTTT
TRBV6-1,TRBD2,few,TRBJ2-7,CASSVLAGVRDEQYF,TGTGCCAGCAGTGTATTAGCGGGAGTGCGTGACGAGCAGTACTTC
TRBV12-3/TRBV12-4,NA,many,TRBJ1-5,CASSLEQGTQPQHF,TGTGCCAGCAGTTTAGAGCAGGGGACCCAGCCCCAGCATTTT
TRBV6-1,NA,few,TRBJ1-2,CASSPMGEGGYTF,TGTGCCAGCAGTCCTATGGGGGAAGGGGGCTACACCTTC
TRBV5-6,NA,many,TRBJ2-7,CASSQSGRRLREQYF,TGTGCCAGCAGCCAGTCGGGACGGAGGTTGCGGGAGCAGTACTTC
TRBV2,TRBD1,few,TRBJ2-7,CASMRRDRVYEQYF,TGTGCCAGCATGCGCCGGGACAGGGTCTACGAGCAGTACTTC
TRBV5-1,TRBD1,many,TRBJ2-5,CASSKGQSQETQYF,TGCGCCAGCAGCAAGGGACAGTCCCAAGAGACCCAGTACTTC
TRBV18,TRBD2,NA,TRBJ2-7,CASSPPGLAKAYEQYF,TGTGCCAGCTCACCACCCGGACTAGCGAAGGCCTACGAGCAGTACTTC
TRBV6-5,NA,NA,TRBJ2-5,CASSYDRSQETQYF,TGTGCCAGCAGTTACGACAGAAGCCAAGAGACCCAGTACTTC
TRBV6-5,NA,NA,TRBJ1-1,CASSYSSSAGAFF,TGTGCCAGCAGTTACTCGTCCTCCGCGGGGGCTTTCTTT
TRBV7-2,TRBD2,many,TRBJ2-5,CASSLAPGLGETQYF,TGTGCCAGCAGCTTAGCTCCGGGACTAGGGGAGACCCAGTACTTC